This T cell receptor (beta chain) was documented in a study of CD8 T cells in Susac syndrome. Random hexamers primed reverse transcription of about 0.45 to 1 ug RNA. TCRdb itself ran the immunoSEQ multiplex PCR reads through MiXCR, one entry per CDR3 protein. The sample lists 150,000 to 200,000 distinct CDR3 sequences; around 95% were seen once. Trimming removed 2 bases from V and 0 bases from J, with 5 bases in between. This CDR3 has 14 amino acids. Germline V CDR1 and CDR2: MNHEY, SMNVEV (reference sequence). The sequence came from a human donor with multiple sclerosis. The chain is built from TRBV27 and TRBJ1-5; no clear D. The specimen was CD4+ T cells from PBMCs. CDR3 residues: CASSLQNSNQPQHF. DNA of the CDR3: TGTGCCAGCAGTTTACAGAATAGCAATCAGCCCCAGCATTTT.